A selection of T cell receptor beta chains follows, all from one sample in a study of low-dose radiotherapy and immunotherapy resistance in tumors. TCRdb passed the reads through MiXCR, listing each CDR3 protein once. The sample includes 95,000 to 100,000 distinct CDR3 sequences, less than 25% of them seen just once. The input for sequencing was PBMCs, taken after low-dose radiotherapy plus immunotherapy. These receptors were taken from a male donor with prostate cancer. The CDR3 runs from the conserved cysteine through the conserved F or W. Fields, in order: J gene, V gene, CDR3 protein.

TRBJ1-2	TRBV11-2	CASSSPRTFHSYTF
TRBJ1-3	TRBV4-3	CASSQNPGGIGNTIYF
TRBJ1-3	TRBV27	CASSVGQGAWAGNTIYF
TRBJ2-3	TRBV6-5	CASSDLATGPRGDTQYF
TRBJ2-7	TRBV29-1	CSVIPQGGAEQYF
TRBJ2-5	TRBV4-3	CASSQGPSGQETQYF
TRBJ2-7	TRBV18	CASSPYSNSYEQYF
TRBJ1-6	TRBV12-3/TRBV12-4	CASSLQRSGSPLHF
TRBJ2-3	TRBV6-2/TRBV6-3	CASSRPSLRGGTDTQYF
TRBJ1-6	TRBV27	CASSPPTGSNSPLHF
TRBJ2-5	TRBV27	CASSHRARETQYF
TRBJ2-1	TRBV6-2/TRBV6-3	CASSYLASSNEQFF
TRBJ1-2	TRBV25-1	CASSGDRSYGYIF
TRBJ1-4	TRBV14	CASSQVTGARDEKLFF
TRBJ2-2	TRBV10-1	CASSESLLAGASGTGELFF
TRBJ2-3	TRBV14	CASSRAGGGTDTQYF
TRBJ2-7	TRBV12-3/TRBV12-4	CASSSGTRLGEQYF
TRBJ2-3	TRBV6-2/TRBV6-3	CASSTGGGTDTQYF
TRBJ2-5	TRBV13	CASSLPSLRGQETQYF
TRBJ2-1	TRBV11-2	CASSSRGEGAPYNEQFF